Below are 21 T cell receptor beta chains sequenced from a single sample in a study of human T cells and chemical hapten exposure. TCRdb analysed the RACE reads with MiXCR anew, one entry per CDR3 protein. The sample carries roughly 130,000 distinct CDR3 sequences, approximately 8.3% recorded once. Time point denoted: healthy volunteer bleed at 2 weeks. Sequencing started from total RNA isolated from unfractionated whole blood. Material: whole blood. The origin of the receptors is a male donor in good health. Some clones in this sample may be carry-over from other donors' samples.

The table lists this clonotype with a few counts. The chain uses TRBV7-2 and TRBJ2-7; D is unclear. The CDR3 runs to 12 residues. Trimming removed 1 base at V and 6 bases at J, with 7 bases between. Per the germline V gene, CDR1 is SGHTA and CDR2 is FQGNSA. The CDR3 loop reads CASSLDVGEQYF. In nucleotides, the CDR3 is TGTGCCAGCAGCTTAGACGTGGGCGAGCAGTACTTC.

The V and J genes are TRBV3-1 and TRBJ2-1; 8 bases line up with TRBD2. Trimming took 5 bases from V and 6 from J; bases not matched to a gene: 6. The CDR3 spans 14 residues. Germline values: CDR1 LGHDT, CDR2 YNNKEL (reference sequence). In DNA form, the CDR3 reads TGTGCCAGCAGCGGGACTAGAATTTTCAATGAGCAGTTCTTC. This codes for CASSGTRIFNEQFF.

The chain links TRBV7-8 to TRBJ1-5; 10 nucleotides agree with TRBD1. The junction had 9 bases not matched to a gene; V was cut back by 1 base and J by 6 bases. There are 17 residues in the CDR3. CDR1 and CDR2 from the germline V gene are SGHVS and FQNEAQ. CDR3 sequence: CASSLGSGTGVRQPQHF. DNA of the CDR3: TGTGCCAGCAGCTTAGGAAGCGGGACAGGGGTGCGTCAGCCCCAGCATTTT.

This clonotype was observed a few times. This rearrangement joins TRBV27 to TRBJ1-1; D is undetermined. Germline V gene data show CDR1 as MNHEY and CDR2 as SMNVEV (reference sequence). V was trimmed by 5 bases and J by 0 bases, leaving 13 bases between them. This CDR3 has 15 residues. CDR3 amino acids: CASSVQGLMNTEAFF. As DNA, the CDR3 is TGTGCCAGCAGTGTTCAAGGCCTCATGAACACTGAAGCTTTCTTT.

This clonotype was recorded a few times. The chain joins TRBV5-4 to TRBJ1-6; a weak D match, TRBD1 (6 bases). The germline CDR1 and CDR2 sequences are SGHNT and YYREEE (reference sequence). V shed 4 bases and J shed 5 bases, with 13 bases lying between them. CDR3 length: 15 residues. The CDR3 loop reads CASSAQGRDNSPLHF. Here the CDR3 DNA reads TGTGCCAGCAGCGCACAGGGACGGGATAATTCACCCCTCCACTTT.

CDR3 coding DNA: TGCAGCGTTACTCGACAGGGGGCATTAATCTATGGCTACACCTTC. Its translation: CSVTRQGALIYGYTF. The chain recombines TRBV29-1 with TRBJ1-2; 10 nucleotides align to TRBD1. The CDR3 extends over 15 amino acids. V lost 5 bases to trimming and J lost 4 bases; unmatched junction nucleotides: 10. Germline CDR1 and CDR2: SQVTM and ANQGSEA.

The chain combines TRBV6-6 with TRBJ1-2; possibly TRBD1 for D (5 bases). The CDR3 is 12 amino acids. Per the germline V gene, CDR1 is MNHNY and CDR2 is SVGAGI (reference sequence). Between the trimmed V and J ends, which lost 8 bases and 4 bases, there was a span of 11 bases. The DNA for the CDR3 is TGTGCCAGCTGGGACGGGCTCTATGGCTACACCTTC. This sequence encodes CASWDGLYGYTF.

The V and J genes are TRBV12-3 or TRBV12-4 and TRBJ1-5; D ambiguous. The CDR3 is 15 residues long. Trimming took 0 bases from V and 0 from J, leaving 6 bases between them. The CDR3 loop is CASSLARSSNQPQHF. CDR3 nucleotides: TGTGCCAGCAGTTTAGCGCGCAGTAGCAATCAGCCCCAGCATTTT.

This clonotype has a count of ten or more. This sequence joins TRBV15 and TRBJ2-5; 7 bases line up with TRBD1. Germline V gene sequence: CDR1 LNHNV, CDR2 YYDKDF (reference sequence). After removal of 6 bases from V and 5 bases from J, the junction contained 6 bases not matched to a gene. This CDR3 is built from 13 residues. CDR3: CATRRQGFETQYF. As DNA, the CDR3 is TGTGCCACCAGGAGACAGGGATTCGAGACCCAGTACTTC. Based on the CDR3 plus reference TRBV15 and TRBJ2-5, the full variable domain is DAMVIQNPRYQVTQFGKPVTLSCSQTLNHNVMYWYQQKSSQAPKLLFHYYDKDFNNEADTPDNFQSRRPNTSFCFLDIRSPGLGDTAMYLCATRRQGFETQYFGPGTRLLVL.

This clonotype was counted between two and nine times. The chain has TRBV7-3 and TRBJ1-2; D gene ambiguous. V gave up 5 bases and J gave up 1 base, with 14 bases separating them. Germline V gene sequence: CDR1 SGHTA, CDR2 FQGTGA. The length of the CDR3 is 15 residues. CDR3 DNA: TGTGCCAGCAGCCTTTGGACGGATTTTAACTATGGCTACACCTTC. Protein sequence: CASSLWTDFNYGYTF. Based on the CDR3 plus reference TRBV7-3 and TRBJ1-2, the full variable domain is GAGVSQTPSNKVTEKGKYVELRCDPISGHTALYWYRQSLGQGPEFLIYFQGTGAADDSGLPNDRFFAVRPEGSVSTLKIQRTERGDSAVYLCASSLWTDFNYGYTFGSGTRLTVV.

The chain carries TRBV11-2 and TRBJ2-6, with 9 nucleotides matching TRBD2. J gave up 2 bases and V 1 base, and 3 bases lay outside the gene matches. In germline, CDR1 is SGHAT, CDR2 FQNNGV. The CDR3 runs 17 residues. The CDR3 here is CASSLAASGTGANVLTF. CDR3 DNA sequence: TGTGCCAGCAGCTTAGCGGCTAGCGGGACTGGGGCCAACGTCCTGACTTTC.

This clonotype was seen a few times. J is TRBJ2-5 and V is TRBV24-1; tentative D call: TRBD1 (5 bases). Germline V CDR1 and CDR2: KGHDR, SFDVKD. The CDR3 is 16 residues long. Trimming took off 2 bases at V and 0 bases at J, with 12 bases between the two ends. The CDR3 DNA is TGTGCCACCAGTGATTCCAGGGCCTTGTACCAAGAGACCCAGTACTTC. Amino acids: CATSDSRALYQETQYF.

This clonotype has a handful of counts. The V and J genes are TRBV6-5 and TRBJ2-5; 13 bases match TRBD2. CDR1 and CDR2 from the germline V gene are MNHEY and SVGAGI. The CDR3 is 17 residues long. Trimming took 2 bases from V and 5 from J; bases not matched to a gene: 8. In DNA form, the CDR3 reads TGTGCCAGCAGTTACAGCCTCCCGGGACTAGCGGGGGAGACCCAGTACTTC. This encodes CASSYSLPGLAGETQYF.

The chain has TRBV12-3 or TRBV12-4 and TRBJ2-2, with a tentative D call TRBD1 (6 bases). This CDR3 is 15 amino acids long. Trimming took off 6 bases at V and 1 base at J, with 12 bases between the two ends. In DNA, the CDR3 is TGTGCCAGCAGGGAACAGGGATTGAACACCGGGGAGCTGTTTTTT. This sequence encodes CASREQGLNTGELFF.

This clonotype was counted only a few times. The chain joins TRBV6-5 to TRBJ2-4; 11 bases fit TRBD1. The length of the CDR3 is 17 residues. Germline values: CDR1 MNHEY, CDR2 SVGAGI. V shed 7 bases, J shed 1 base, and the junction held 9 bases outside the gene matches. CDR3 in amino acids: CASTAGQGGIAKNIQYF. In DNA form, the CDR3 reads TGTGCCAGCACTGCGGGACAGGGGGGCATTGCCAAAAACATTCAGTACTTC.

A few counts support this clonotype. The V gene is TRBV2, the J gene TRBJ2-7; D remains unclear. The germline V and J ends were trimmed by 7 bases and 1 base, with 11 bases remaining between them. There are 13 residues in the CDR3. Germline CDR1 reads SNHLY; CDR2 reads FYNNEI. CDR3 sequence: CASNSQSSYEQYF. Here the CDR3 DNA reads TGTGCCAGCAATAGTCAGAGTTCCTACGAGCAGTACTTC.

This chain joins TRBV4-1 and TRBJ2-3, with 12 bases fitting TRBD2. This CDR3 region has 16 residues. CDR1 and CDR2 (germline): MGHRA, YSYEKL. V trimming: 1 base; J trimming: 5 bases; junction bases outside the gene matches: 4. The CDR3 sequence: CASSQARLAGEDTQYF. The DNA for the CDR3 is TGCGCCAGCAGCCAAGCTCGACTAGCGGGAGAAGATACGCAGTATTTT.

This clonotype was seen ten or more times. This chain joins TRBV6-5 and TRBJ1-4; tentatively, D is TRBD1 (6 bases). The CDR3 is 14 residues long. V was clipped by 5 bases and J by 5 bases, with 12 bases between them. From germline, CDR1 is MNHEY and CDR2 SVGAGI. CDR3 sequence reads: CASSPGGLNEKLFF. The CDR3 nucleotides read TGTGCCAGCAGTCCCGGGGGGCTAAATGAAAAACTGTTTTTT.

This clonotype was observed a single time. The chain recombines TRBV6-2 or TRBV6-3 with TRBJ2-7, with D tentatively TRBD2 (6 bases). The length of the CDR3 is 12 residues. V lost 5 bases, J lost 9 bases, and 14 bases lay in between. CDR1 is MNHEY and CDR2 is SVGEGT in the germline V gene. The CDR3 DNA sequence: TGTGCCAGCAGTGAGGAGGGGTATGGGCAGTACTTC. Translating it yields CASSEEGYGQYF.

The chain recombines TRBV29-1 with TRBJ1-2, with a tentative D call TRBD1 (6 bases). The germline gives CDR1 SQVTM, CDR2 ANQGSEA. This CDR3 region has 13 residues. Deletions cut 5 bases from V and 5 bases from J, with 15 bases between. The CDR3 region is CSVLTGTVYGYTF. The CDR3 bases are TGCAGCGTTTTAACAGGGACCGTATATGGCTACACCTTC.

The chain uses TRBV4-3 and TRBJ1-2; D is perhaps TRBD1 (5 bases). The CDR3 has 15 residues. V lost 0 bases and J 6 bases, leaving 14 bases between the germline ends. Germline V lookup: CDR1 LGHNA, CDR2 YSLEER. The CDR3: CASSQDKGPGHGYTF. CDR3 coding DNA: TGCGCCAGCAGCCAAGATAAGGGACCCGGGCATGGCTACACCTTC.